The following is a T cell receptor (beta chain) sequence with its context. Its antigen is not identified. PCR primers comprised 60 Vbeta and 13 Jbeta primers. Assay used: immunoSEQ multiplex PCR; TCRdb lists only in-frame clones, some missing. The data contain 130,000 to 150,000 clones, 78% of them seen just once; the ten biggest clones take up 2.5% to 3%. This record comes from a study of cytomegalovirus exposure and HLA in healthy donors. Whole-study results and caveats: One later analysis reportedly identified an Asian-associated ancestry cluster that showed fewer N-insertions than the roughly 640-donor mean. In a later analysis, most CMV-associated TCR beta chains appeared HLA-restricted.

V gave up 3 bases and J gave up 0 bases, with 15 bases separating them. The germline V gene encodes CDR1 ENHRY and CDR2 SYGVKD. The CDR3 length is 17 residues. The sequencing input was PBMCs. This TCR came from a female donor in good health and CMV-seronegative. The V call is TRBV10-3, the J call TRBJ2-1; perhaps TRBD2 as D (6 bases). The CDR3 loop reads CAISENRGRSSYNEQFF. The CDR3 DNA reads TGTGCCATCAGTGAAAACAGAGGGAGGAGCTCCTACAATGAGCAGTTCTTC.